These T cell receptor beta chains were read from a single sample in a study of T-cell reconstitution after alpha-beta-depleted transplantation in children. TCRdb reprocessed the PCR reads via MiXCR and lists one record per CDR3 protein. The sample records about 240,000 distinct CDR3 sequences, roughly 24% being singletons. Material: PBMCs, obtained before TCRalphabeta/CD19-depleted stem cell transplant. The receptors were sampled from a girl aged 2-9 years with Fanconi anemia, due to receive a stem cell transplant. Both conserved end residues are part of each CDR3. A D gene is named only where the DNA matches it firmly. Size tells how often a clone was seen (once, few, many) or the class of an expanded clone, and some rows leave it out.

abundance	v_gene	d_gene	j_gene	CDR3nt	CDR3aa
NA	TRBV20-1	TRBD2	TRBJ2-1	TGCAGTGCTCCCCTCCGTCCAGGGACTAGGGAAAATGAGCAGTTCTTC	CSAPLRPGTRENEQFF
NA	TRBV7-7	TRBD1	TRBJ2-5	TGTGCCAGCAGCTTAGGGGGGACAGGGGGCCAAGAGACCCAGTACTTC	CASSLGGTGGQETQYF
many	TRBV7-8	TRBD1	TRBJ2-7	TGTGCCAGCAGCTTGACAGGGATCAGCTCCTACGAGCAGTACTTC	CASSLTGISSYEQYF
many	TRBV20-1	NA	TRBJ2-7	TGCAGTGCTAGGATAGGGGGCGAGCAGTACTTC	CSARIGGEQYF
many	TRBV5-5	TRBD1	TRBJ2-7	TGTGCCAGCAGCTTCGTGACAGGGGCTTCCGAGCAGTACTTC	CASSFVTGASEQYF
few	TRBV25-1	TRBD1	TRBJ2-3	TGTGCCAGCAGTGAACCCGGACAGGTAGCGCAGTATTTT	CASSEPGQVAQYF
many	TRBV12-3/TRBV12-4	TRBD1	TRBJ1-1	TGTGCCAGCAGTCCAGGACAGGGGGCATGGTGGACTGAAGCTTTCTTT	CASSPGQGAWWTEAFF
NA	TRBV12-3/TRBV12-4	NA	TRBJ2-1	TGTGCCAGCAGTTTAGCGGACCGTCAGAATCACAATGAGCAGTTCTTC	CASSLADRQNHNEQFF
many	TRBV29-1	NA	TRBJ1-2	TGCAGCGTTGAAAACGGGCAGGGGAAGTATGGCTACACCTTC	CSVENGQGKYGYTF
few	TRBV28	NA	TRBJ1-6	TGTGCCAGCAGCAGGGGCCCTAATTCACCCCTCCACTTT	CASSRGPNSPLHF
NA	TRBV7-8	NA	TRBJ2-7	TGTGCCAGCAGCCCAGCCACTCTACAGGGCCACGAGCAGTACTTC	CASSPATLQGHEQYF
NA	TRBV4-1	TRBD2	TRBJ2-2	TGCGCCAGCAGCCGAGAGCCGGGACTAGCAGTGTCCGGGGAGCTGTTTTTT	CASSREPGLAVSGELFF
NA	TRBV27	NA	TRBJ2-1	TGTGCTAGCAGGGCTAGCCCTAATGAGCAGTTCTTC	CASRASPNEQFF
NA	TRBV20-1	NA	TRBJ2-3	TGCAGTGCTACCCCGGATTCCTACACAGATACGCAGTATTTT	CSATPDSYTDTQYF
many	TRBV6-4	TRBD2	TRBJ2-1	TGTGCCAGCAGTCCTGGGTCTAGCGGGAGCGATGAGCAGTTCTTC	CASSPGSSGSDEQFF
many	TRBV20-1	TRBD2	TRBJ2-7	TGCAGTGCTAGGGGACTAGCGAACGAGCAGTACTTC	CSARGLANEQYF
many	TRBV20-1	NA	TRBJ1-1	TGCAGTGCTAGGGGGCCCATGAACACTGAAGCTTTCTTT	CSARGPMNTEAFF
NA	TRBV20-1	NA	TRBJ2-7	TGCAGTGCTAGAGGGCTTTACGGGAACTCCTACGAGCAGTACTTC	CSARGLYGNSYEQYF
NA	TRBV20-1	TRBD2	TRBJ2-1	TGCAGTGCCCAAGCGGGGGGGGCGTACAATGAGCAGTTCTTC	CSAQAGGAYNEQFF
few	TRBV7-2	NA	TRBJ2-7	TGTGCCAGCAGCTTCGGGCGTCCCCAGGAGCAGTACTTC	CASSFGRPQEQYF
few	TRBV27	NA	TRBJ1-1	TGTGCCAGCAGCCCTGGGGGGTGGACTGAAGCTTTCTTT	CASSPGGWTEAFF
NA	TRBV18	TRBD1	TRBJ2-7	TGTGCCAGCTCATCGGGACAGAGCTACGAGCAGTACTTC	CASSSGQSYEQYF
many	TRBV20-1	NA	TRBJ2-6	TGCAGTGCTAGAGATGCAGGGGCTGGGGCCAACGTCCTGACTTTC	CSARDAGAGANVLTF
many	TRBV7-3	NA	TRBJ2-1	TGTGCCAGCAGCTCCGACGTGGGTAACTACAATGAGCAGTTCTTC	CASSSDVGNYNEQFF
NA	TRBV6-4	TRBD2	TRBJ2-2	TGTGCCAGCAGCGCCGGGACTAGCGACACCGGGGAGCTGTTTTTT	CASSAGTSDTGELFF
NA	TRBV5-6	NA	TRBJ1-3	TGTGCCAGCAGCTTGCAGGGGACTGGAAACACCATATATTTT	CASSLQGTGNTIYF
NA	TRBV6-1	NA	TRBJ1-1	TGTGCCAGCAGGGGAAGGGGAGAGGGGATGAACACTGAAGCTTTCTTT	CASRGRGEGMNTEAFF
many	TRBV20-1	NA	TRBJ2-3	TGCAGTGCTAGCAACGTCGGGGAAACAGATACGCAGTATTTT	CSASNVGETDTQYF
many	TRBV27	NA	TRBJ2-5	TGTGCCAGCAGTTTATCCTGGAGGGGAGAGACCCAGTACTTC	CASSLSWRGETQYF
few	TRBV20-1	TRBD1	TRBJ2-7	TGCAGTGCTAGAGATTGGGAGGGGACAGGGTTCTACGAGCAGTACTTC	CSARDWEGTGFYEQYF
few	TRBV18	NA	TRBJ2-1	TGTGCCAGCTCACCAAAGTGGTCACAGGAGAACAATGAGCAGTTCTTC	CASSPKWSQENNEQFF
few	TRBV5-1	NA	TRBJ2-7	TGCGCCAGCAGCTTTAGGGACGGCTACGAGCAGTACTTC	CASSFRDGYEQYF
once	TRBV12-3/TRBV12-4	TRBD2	TRBJ2-3	TGTGCCAGCAGTAGAAGGCGGGGGGTAGATACGCAGTATTTT	CASSRRRGVDTQYF
NA	TRBV9	TRBD2	TRBJ2-7	TGTGCCAGCAGCGTAGGCTCGGCGACTAGCGGGCCATGGGGGGTCTCCTACGAGCAGTACTTC	CASSVGSATSGPWGVSYEQYF
NA	TRBV25-1	NA	TRBJ1-4	TGTGCCAGCAACGGGGGGGGTGAAAAACTGTTTTTT	CASNGGGEKLFF
many	TRBV29-1	NA	TRBJ2-5	TGCAGCGTTGTACAAGAGACCCAGTACTTC	CSVVQETQYF
many	TRBV7-2	NA	TRBJ2-5	TGTGCCAGCAGCCCTGCGTTGAGGATCGGATGGCAAGAGACCCAGTACTTC	CASSPALRIGWQETQYF
few	TRBV5-1	TRBD1	TRBJ2-2	TGCGCCACCGGGACAGGCCCCGTATCTCGCACCGGGGAGCTGTTTTTT	CATGTGPVSRTGELFF
few	TRBV20-1	TRBD1	TRBJ1-2	TGCAGTGCTAGGCCTAACAGGGGGGCGGCCTATGGCTACACCTTC	CSARPNRGAAYGYTF
NA	TRBV7-8	NA	TRBJ2-7	TGTGCCAGCAGCTTTTCGGGAGTTACTCATTCCTACGAGCAGTACTTC	CASSFSGVTHSYEQYF
NA	TRBV2	NA	TRBJ1-5	TGTACCAGCTGGGGATTAAGGGAAGCCAATCAGCCCCAGCATTTT	CTSWGLREANQPQHF
NA	TRBV3-1	NA	TRBJ2-7	TGTGCCAGCAGCCAAGCTTCTAGGGGGGTTAACGAGCAGTACTTC	CASSQASRGVNEQYF
NA	TRBV7-9	TRBD1	TRBJ2-1	TGTGCCAGCAGCTTGGAGACAGGGAGTGAGCAGTTCTTC	CASSLETGSEQFF
few	TRBV20-1	NA	TRBJ2-1	TGCAGTGCCGATCATGCTAGGGATGAGCAGTTCTTC	CSADHARDEQFF
many	TRBV20-1	NA	TRBJ2-7	TGCAGTGCTAGACTCTCGGGAGCACGGTACGAGCAGTACTTC	CSARLSGARYEQYF
many	TRBV20-1	TRBD2	TRBJ2-5	TGCAGTGCCAGCCCCTCTAGCGGGAGCGTACAAGAGACCCAGTACTTC	CSASPSSGSVQETQYF
many	TRBV29-1	NA	TRBJ2-3	TGCAGCGTTGAAGGGACAGATACGCAGTATTTT	CSVEGTDTQYF
NA	TRBV11-2	TRBD2	TRBJ2-5	TGTGCCAGCAGCTCTCGGGTAGCGGGAGGCTGGGAGACCCAGTACTTC	CASSSRVAGGWETQYF
few	TRBV29-1	NA	TRBJ2-7	TGCAGCGTTGAGCTAGGCCTCTCCTACGAGCAGTACTTC	CSVELGLSYEQYF
NA	TRBV5-5	TRBD1	TRBJ2-1	TGTGCCAGCAGCTTGGAGGGACAGACTTACAATGAGCAGTTCTTC	CASSLEGQTYNEQFF
many	TRBV11-3	NA	TRBJ1-1	TGTGCCAGCAGCTTAGATCGTTTCGCTGAAGCTTTCTTT	CASSLDRFAEAFF
many	TRBV10-3	TRBD2	TRBJ2-5	TGTGCCATCAGTGAGTCAGTTAGCGGGCTGAAAGAGACCCAGTACTTC	CAISESVSGLKETQYF
NA	TRBV20-1	TRBD1	TRBJ1-1	TGCAGTGCTAGAGAACAGGGGGCGCGAAGAGCTTTCTTT	CSAREQGARRAFF
many	TRBV20-1	NA	TRBJ2-3	TGCAGTGCCGAGGACGGACTTTTTAGCACAGATACGCAGTATTTT	CSAEDGLFSTDTQYF
many	TRBV10-2	NA	TRBJ2-7	TGCGCCAGCAGTGATCTTGAGCAGTACTTC	CASSDLEQYF
NA	TRBV5-8	TRBD1	TRBJ2-5	TGTGCCAGCAGCTCGGAACCGGGACAGCAAGAGACCCAGTACTTC	CASSSEPGQQETQYF
NA	TRBV7-3	NA	TRBJ2-5	TGTGCCAGCAGCTTGACGCCAGCCCGAGGGGAGACCCAGTACTTC	CASSLTPARGETQYF
NA	TRBV19	TRBD2	TRBJ2-2	TGTGCCAGTAGTATAGATCGGGAGGGAGAGAACACCGGGGAGCTGTTTTTT	CASSIDREGENTGELFF
NA	TRBV4-2	TRBD2	TRBJ2-5	TGTGCCAGCAGCCAGTGGACTAGCGGGGGGGCAGGGGAGACCCAGTACTTC	CASSQWTSGGAGETQYF